These T cell receptor beta chains were read from a single sample in a study of shared clonotypes between healthy human individuals. Sequenced by immunoSEQ multiplex PCR; TCRdb stores in-frame clones only, minus some. This sample has about 2.1 million clones, with 93% found just once. The specimen was naive CD8+ T cells from PBMCs. Receptors were obtained from a young man in good health. Some clones in this sample may be carry-over from other donors' samples. Both conserved end residues are part of each CDR3. The order of the fields is V gene, D gene, J gene, clone size, CDR3 length, CDR3 protein, CDR3 DNA. D genes are given only for firm matches. Clone size appears in some rows only: once, few, many, or a class for an expanded clone.

V: TRBV5-1; D: NA; J: TRBJ2-1; size: once; length: 14; CDR3: CASSLVDSYNEQFF; DNA: TGCGCCAGCAGCTTGGTGGACAGCTACAATGAGCAGTTCTTC
V: TRBV4-1; D: TRBD2; J: TRBJ2-3; size: NA; length: 18; CDR3: CASSQQMMASGSPDTQYF; DNA: TGCGCCAGCAGCCAGCAAATGATGGCTAGCGGGAGTCCGGATACGCAGTATTTT
V: TRBV10-3; D: NA; J: TRBJ2-3; size: NA; length: 16; CDR3: CAISEWPSISTDTQYF; DNA: TGTGCCATCAGTGAGTGGCCCAGCATCAGCACAGATACGCAGTATTTT
V: TRBV10-1; D: NA; J: TRBJ2-1; size: few; length: 15; CDR3: CASSLLADPGNEQFF; DNA: TGCGCCAGCAGCCTTTTAGCGGACCCTGGCAATGAGCAGTTCTTC
V: TRBV25-1; D: NA; J: TRBJ1-1; size: NA; length: 12; CDR3: CASSGLNTEAFF; DNA: TGTGCCAGCAGCGGGCTAAACACTGAAGCTTTCTTT
V: TRBV4-1; D: TRBD2; J: TRBJ2-7; size: NA; length: 16; CDR3: CASSQDSAGGIYEQYF; DNA: TGCGCCAGCAGCCAAGATTCAGCGGGAGGGATATACGAGCAGTACTTC
V: TRBV5-4; D: TRBD1; J: TRBJ1-1; size: NA; length: 15; CDR3: CASSLMTGINTEAFF; DNA: TGTGCCAGCAGCTTGATGACAGGGATAAACACTGAAGCTTTCTTT
V: TRBV27; D: NA; J: TRBJ2-7; size: once; length: 14; CDR3: CASSLSNRAFEQYF; DNA: TGTGCCAGCAGTTTATCGAACAGGGCTTTCGAGCAGTACTTC
V: TRBV5-8; D: TRBD1; J: TRBJ2-7; size: NA; length: 14; CDR3: CASSNDRAYHEQYF; DNA: TGTGCCAGCAGCAATGACAGGGCTTACCACGAGCAGTACTTC
V: TRBV7-3; D: NA; J: TRBJ2-3; size: NA; length: 14; CDR3: CASSLTPGDDTQYF; DNA: TGTGCCAGCAGCTTAACTCCGGGGGACGATACGCAGTATTTT
V: TRBV27; D: NA; J: TRBJ2-5; size: NA; length: 15; CDR3: CASSLYYRGIGTQYF; DNA: TGTGCCAGCAGTTTATATTATCGGGGGATCGGGACCCAGTACTTC